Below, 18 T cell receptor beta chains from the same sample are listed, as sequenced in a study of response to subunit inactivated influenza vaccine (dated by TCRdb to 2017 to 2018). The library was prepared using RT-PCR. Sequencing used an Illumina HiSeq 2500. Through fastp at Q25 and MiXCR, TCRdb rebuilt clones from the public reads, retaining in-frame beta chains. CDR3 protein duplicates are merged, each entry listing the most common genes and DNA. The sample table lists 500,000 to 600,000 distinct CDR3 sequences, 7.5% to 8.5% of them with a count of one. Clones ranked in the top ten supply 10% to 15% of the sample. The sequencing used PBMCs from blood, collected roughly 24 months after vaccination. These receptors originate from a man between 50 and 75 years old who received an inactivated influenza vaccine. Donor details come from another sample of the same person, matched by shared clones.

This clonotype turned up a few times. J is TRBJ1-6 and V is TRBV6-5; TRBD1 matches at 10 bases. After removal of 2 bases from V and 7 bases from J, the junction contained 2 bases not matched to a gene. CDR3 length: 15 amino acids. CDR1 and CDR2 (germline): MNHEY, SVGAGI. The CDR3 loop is CASSYADRGNSPLHF. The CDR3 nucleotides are TGTGCCAGCAGTTACGCGGACAGGGGGAATTCACCCCTCCACTTT.

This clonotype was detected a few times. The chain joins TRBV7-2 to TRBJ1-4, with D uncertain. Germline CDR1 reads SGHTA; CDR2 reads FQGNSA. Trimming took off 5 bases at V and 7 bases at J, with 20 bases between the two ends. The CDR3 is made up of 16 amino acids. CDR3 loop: CASSPNSAAVAEKLFF. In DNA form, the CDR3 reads TGTGCCAGCAGCCCGAACAGCGCAGCGGTGGCTGAAAAACTGTTTTTT.

In DNA, the CDR3 is TGCGCCAGCAGCAGGGGACAGGATAACACCGGGGAGCTGTTTTTT. It translates to CASSRGQDNTGELFF. V is TRBV5-1 and J is TRBJ2-2; 8 bases fit TRBD1. V was pared by 4 bases and J by 2 bases, with 4 bases of the junction left unmatched. CDR1 is SGHRS, CDR2 YFSETQ, per germline. CDR3 size: 15 residues.

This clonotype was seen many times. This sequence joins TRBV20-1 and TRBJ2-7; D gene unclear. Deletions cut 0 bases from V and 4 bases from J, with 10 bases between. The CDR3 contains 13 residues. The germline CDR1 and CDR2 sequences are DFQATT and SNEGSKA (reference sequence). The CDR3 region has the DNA TGCAGTGCTAGAGATTTGTCGCTGTACGAGCAGTACTTC. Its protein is CSARDLSLYEQYF.

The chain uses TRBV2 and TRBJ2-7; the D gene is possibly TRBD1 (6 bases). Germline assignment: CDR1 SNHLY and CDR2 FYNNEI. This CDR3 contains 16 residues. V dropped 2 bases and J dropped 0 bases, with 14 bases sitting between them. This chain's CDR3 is CASSERPQDSSYEQYF. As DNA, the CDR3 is TGTGCCAGCAGTGAACGGCCCCAGGACAGCTCCTACGAGCAGTACTTC.

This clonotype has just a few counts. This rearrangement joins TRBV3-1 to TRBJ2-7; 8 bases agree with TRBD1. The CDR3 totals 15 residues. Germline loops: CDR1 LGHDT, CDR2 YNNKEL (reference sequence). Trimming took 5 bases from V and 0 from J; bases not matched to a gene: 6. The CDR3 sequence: CASSKRQGISYEQYF. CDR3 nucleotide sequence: TGTGCCAGCAGCAAACGACAGGGGATCTCCTACGAGCAGTACTTC.

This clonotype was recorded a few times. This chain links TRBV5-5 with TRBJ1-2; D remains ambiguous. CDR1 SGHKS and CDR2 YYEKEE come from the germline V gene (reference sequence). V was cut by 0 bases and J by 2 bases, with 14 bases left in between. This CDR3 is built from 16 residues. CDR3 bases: TGTGCCAGCAGCTTGGACTCGGGCACTGCCAACTATGGCTACACCTTC. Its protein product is CASSLDSGTANYGYTF.

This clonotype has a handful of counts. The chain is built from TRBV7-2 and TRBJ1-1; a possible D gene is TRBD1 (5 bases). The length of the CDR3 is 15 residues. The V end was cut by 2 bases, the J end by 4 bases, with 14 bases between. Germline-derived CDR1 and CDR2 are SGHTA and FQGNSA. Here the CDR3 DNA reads TGTGCCAGCAGCTTACGAAGAGGGGTTTTCACTGAAGCTTTCTTT. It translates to CASSLRRGVFTEAFF.

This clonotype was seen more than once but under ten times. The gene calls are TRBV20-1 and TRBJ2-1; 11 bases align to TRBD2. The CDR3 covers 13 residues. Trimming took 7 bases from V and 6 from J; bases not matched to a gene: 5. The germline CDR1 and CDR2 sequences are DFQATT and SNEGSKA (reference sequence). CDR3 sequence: CSGPGLAGNEQFF. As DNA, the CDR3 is TGCAGTGGGCCAGGACTAGCGGGCAATGAGCAGTTCTTC.

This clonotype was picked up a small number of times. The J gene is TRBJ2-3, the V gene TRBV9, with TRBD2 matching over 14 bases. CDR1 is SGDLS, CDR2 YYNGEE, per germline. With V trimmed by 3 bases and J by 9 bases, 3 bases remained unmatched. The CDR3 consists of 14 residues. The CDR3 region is CASSETSGGATQYF. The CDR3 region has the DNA TGTGCCAGCAGCGAGACTAGCGGGGGGGCCACGCAGTATTTT.

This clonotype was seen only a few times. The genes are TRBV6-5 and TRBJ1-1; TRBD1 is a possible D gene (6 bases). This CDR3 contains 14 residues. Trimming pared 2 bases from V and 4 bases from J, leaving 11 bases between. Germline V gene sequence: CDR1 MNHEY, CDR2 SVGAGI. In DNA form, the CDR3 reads TGTGCCAGCAGTTACGGAGGGGGGGTCACTGAAGCTTTCTTT. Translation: CASSYGGGVTEAFF.

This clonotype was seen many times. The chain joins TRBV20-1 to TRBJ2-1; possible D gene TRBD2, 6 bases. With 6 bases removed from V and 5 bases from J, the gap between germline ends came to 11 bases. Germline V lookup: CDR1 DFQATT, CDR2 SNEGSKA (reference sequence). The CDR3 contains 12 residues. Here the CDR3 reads CSAKRGNNEQFF. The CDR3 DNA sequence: TGCAGTGCCAAACGGGGGAACAATGAGCAGTTCTTC.

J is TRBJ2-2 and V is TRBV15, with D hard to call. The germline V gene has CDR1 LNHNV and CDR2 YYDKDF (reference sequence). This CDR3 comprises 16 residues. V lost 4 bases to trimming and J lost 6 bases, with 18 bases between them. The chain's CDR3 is CATSKERSYVSGELFF. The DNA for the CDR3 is TGTGCCACCAGCAAAGAACGGAGTTACGTGTCCGGGGAGCTGTTTTTT.

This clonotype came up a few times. The CDR3 bases are TGTGCCATCAGTGAAGGGCAGGGGACAAAGAAGGAGACCCAGTACTTC. Translated, it gives CAISEGQGTKKETQYF. The V and J genes are TRBV10-3 and TRBJ2-5, with D perhaps TRBD1 (6 bases). Germline values: CDR1 ENHRY, CDR2 SYGVKD. The CDR3 has 16 residues. Trimming stripped 3 bases from V and 5 bases from J, with 19 bases between.

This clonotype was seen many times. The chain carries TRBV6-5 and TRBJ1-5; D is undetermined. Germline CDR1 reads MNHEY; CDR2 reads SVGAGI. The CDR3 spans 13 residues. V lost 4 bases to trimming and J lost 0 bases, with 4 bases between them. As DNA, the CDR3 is TGTGCCAGCAGTTCTCTTAGCAATCAGCCCCAGCATTTT. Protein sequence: CASSSLSNQPQHF.

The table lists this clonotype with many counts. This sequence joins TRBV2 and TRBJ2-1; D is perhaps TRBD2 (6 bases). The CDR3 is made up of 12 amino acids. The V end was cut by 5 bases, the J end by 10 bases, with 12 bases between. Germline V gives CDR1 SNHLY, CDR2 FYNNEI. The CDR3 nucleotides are TGTGCCAGCAGTAAACTAGCCAGGGAGCAGTTCTTC. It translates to CASSKLAREQFF.

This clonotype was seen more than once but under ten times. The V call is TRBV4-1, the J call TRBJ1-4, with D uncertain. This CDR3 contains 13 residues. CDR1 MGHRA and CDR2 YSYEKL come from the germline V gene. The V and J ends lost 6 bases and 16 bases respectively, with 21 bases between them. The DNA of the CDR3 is TGCGCCAGCAGGCCTTGGGGAGGCACCAATAAGTTTTTT. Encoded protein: CASRPWGGTNKFF.

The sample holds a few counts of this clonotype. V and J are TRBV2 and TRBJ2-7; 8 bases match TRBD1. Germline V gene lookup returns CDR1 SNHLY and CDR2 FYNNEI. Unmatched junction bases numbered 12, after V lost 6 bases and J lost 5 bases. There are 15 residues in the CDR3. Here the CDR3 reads CASRADRALLNEQYF. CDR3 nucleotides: TGTGCCAGCAGAGCGGACAGGGCCCTGCTTAACGAGCAGTACTTC.